The 22 T cell receptor beta chains below all came from one sample that was sequenced in a study of T-cell reconstitution after alpha-beta-depleted transplantation in children. Library preparation (for TCRbeta) was performed with unique molecular identifiers. TCRdb redid the calling of the PCR reads with MiXCR, one entry per CDR3 protein. The sample has around 700,000 distinct CDR3 sequences, about an eighth seen once. The specimen comprised PBMCs, sampled before TCRalphabeta/CD19-depleted stem cell transplant. These receptors all stem from a girl aged 2 to 9 with congenital amegakaryocytic thrombocytopenia, due to receive a stem cell transplant.

This clonotype was recorded many times. The V gene is TRBV12-3 or TRBV12-4, the J gene TRBJ2-5; perhaps TRBD1 as D (5 bases). The CDR3 contains 13 residues. Trimming cost V 4 bases and J 5 bases, with 11 bases left between them. The CDR3 bases are TGTGCCAGCAGTTCGACAGAGATGGAGACCCAGTACTTC. It specifies CASSSTEMETQYF.

The chain is built from TRBV11-2 and TRBJ2-2; possible D gene TRBD2, 6 bases. The germline V gene encodes CDR1 SGHAT and CDR2 FQNNGV. Trimming stripped 11 bases from V and 0 bases from J, with 10 bases between. The CDR3 extends over 13 amino acids. CDR3: CAGGTPNTGELFF. The CDR3 DNA reads TGTGCCGGGGGGACGCCGAACACCGGGGAGCTGTTTTTT.

A few counts support this clonotype. The rearrangement joins TRBV7-3 to TRBJ2-3; maybe TRBD2 (5 bases). The V and J ends lost 3 bases and 1 base respectively, with 20 bases between them. The CDR3 is made up of 18 amino acids. CDR1 is SGHTA and CDR2 is FQGTGA in the germline V gene. The DNA of the CDR3 is TGTGCCAGCAGCTTGAATGTCGCAGGAGAGGGTGGCACAGATACGCAGTATTTT. Translated: CASSLNVAGEGGTDTQYF.

The table lists this clonotype with a few counts. The chain combines TRBV15 with TRBJ1-6, with TRBD1 identical over 7 bases. With 5 bases clipped from V and 4 bases from J, the junction kept 5 bases outside the gene matches. The germline CDR1 and CDR2 sequences are LNHNV and YYDKDF (reference sequence). The length of the CDR3 is 15 residues. The CDR3 reads CATSGDSLYNSPLHF. CDR3 DNA sequence: TGTGCCACCAGCGGGGACAGCCTTTATAATTCACCCCTCCACTTT.

A few counts support this clonotype. This chain connects TRBV28 to TRBJ2-5, with 7 bases that match TRBD1. Trimming removed 3 bases from V and 5 bases from J; junction bases left unmatched: 12. The CDR3 contains 16 residues. Germline V CDR1 and CDR2: MDHEN, SYDVKM. CDR3 nucleotides: TGTGCCAGCAGTTTGTCAGGGGGTAATACCAAGGAGACCCAGTACTTC. Translation: CASSLSGGNTKETQYF.

This clonotype has only a few counts. The V and J genes are TRBV28 and TRBJ2-5; D is possibly TRBD2 (6 bases). Germline V gene data show CDR1 as MDHEN and CDR2 as SYDVKM. This CDR3 region has 12 residues. The V end lost 7 bases, the J end lost 5 bases, and 11 bases lay between the germline ends. The DNA for the CDR3 is TGTGCCAGCATCGGGAGTCTTGAGACCCAGTACTTC. Encoded protein: CASIGSLETQYF.

This clonotype has a handful of counts. In nucleotides, the CDR3 is TGTGCCAGCACCCCCAGGACAGGCTATGGCTACACCTTC. This sequence encodes CASTPRTGYGYTF. The rearrangement uses TRBV6-1 and TRBJ1-2, with 7 bases aligning to TRBD1. The V gene end was trimmed by 7 bases and the J gene end by 4 bases; junction bases not matched to a gene: 6. Germline V gives CDR1 MNHNS, CDR2 SASEGT. The CDR3 totals 13 residues.

This chain connects TRBV6-1 to TRBJ1-2; tentatively, D is TRBD1 (5 bases). The germline V and J ends were trimmed by 6 bases and 6 bases, with 17 bases remaining between them. CDR3 length equals 14 residues. Germline V lookup: CDR1 MNHNS, CDR2 SASEGT. For the CDR3, the DNA is TGTGCCAGCAGCACGCGGGACGACCCACATGGCTACACCTTC. Translating it yields CASSTRDDPHGYTF.

This clonotype was seen a few times. The rearrangement links TRBV20-1 to TRBJ2-1; D possibly corresponds to TRBD2 (6 bases). Per the germline V gene, CDR1 is DFQATT and CDR2 is SNEGSKA (reference sequence). CDR3 length equals 15 residues. Between the trimmed V and J ends, which lost 3 bases and 0 bases, there was a span of 12 bases. CDR3 nucleotides: TGCAGTGCTAGCAGGCTAGCGCTCTCCTACAATGAGCAGTTCTTC. It specifies CSASRLALSYNEQFF.

The rearrangement joins TRBV30 to TRBJ1-1; 7 nucleotides agree with TRBD1. Per the germline V gene, CDR1 is GTSNPN and CDR2 is SVGIG (reference sequence). Trimming took 5 bases from V and 5 from J; bases not matched to a gene: 5. The CDR3 contains 12 residues. CDR3 DNA sequence: TGTGCCTGGGGGAGCAGGGGGACTGAAGCTTTCTTT. This translates into CAWGSRGTEAFF.

The genes are TRBV7-6 and TRBJ2-1, with D perhaps assigned TRBD1 or TRBD2 (5 bases each). Germline V gene lookup returns CDR1 SGHVS and CDR2 FNYEAQ. The germline V and J ends were trimmed by 5 bases and 2 bases, with 19 bases remaining between them. There are 17 residues in the CDR3. DNA of the CDR3: TGTGCCAGCAGCGTCCACCGGGACGACGGCACCTACAATGAGCAGTTCTTC. Protein sequence: CASSVHRDDGTYNEQFF. The variable domain in full, completed from reference TRBV7-6 and TRBJ2-1, reads GAGVSQSPRYKVTKRGQDVALRCDPISGHVSLYWYRQALGQGPEFLTYFNYEAQQDKSGLPNDRFSAERPEGSISTLTIQRTEQRDSAMYRCASSVHRDDGTYNEQFFGPGTRLTVL.

This clonotype was detected many times. Mismatch with germline at one junction end may stem from a read error. The chain uses TRBV5-1 and TRBJ2-3, with TRBD2 identical over 9 bases. Germline V lookup: CDR1 SGHRS, CDR2 YFSETQ. The CDR3 runs to 14 residues. CDR3 nucleotide sequence: TGTGCCAGCAGCAGATTAGCGGGAGCAGATACGCAGTATTTT. It translates to CASSRLAGADTQYF.

This clonotype showed up many times. This rearrangement joins TRBV5-1 to TRBJ1-1; a weak D match, TRBD1 (5 bases). In germline, CDR1 is SGHRS, CDR2 YFSETQ. The CDR3 spans 14 residues. V gave up 3 bases and J gave up 5 bases, with 14 bases separating them. The CDR3 sequence is CASSWTGGVTEAFF. CDR3 nucleotides: TGCGCCAGCAGCTGGACGGGGGGGGTTACTGAAGCTTTCTTT.

This clonotype was seen at least ten times. The chain carries TRBV5-6 and TRBJ2-1, with D perhaps matching TRBD1 or TRBD2 (5 bases each). The CDR3 spans 17 residues. Trimming pared 2 bases from V and 5 bases from J, leaving 20 bases between. Germline V lookup: CDR1 SGHDT, CDR2 YYEEEE. The chain's CDR3 is CASSLQRSGSPHNEQFF. The DNA for the CDR3 is TGTGCCAGCAGCTTACAACGCTCAGGGAGCCCCCACAATGAGCAGTTCTTC.

This clonotype has at least ten counts. The rearrangement joins TRBV29-1 to TRBJ2-3, with D hard to call. Per germline, CDR1 SQVTM and CDR2 ANQGSEA. The CDR3 is 13 residues long. V lost 5 bases and J 4 bases, leaving 13 bases between the germline ends. CDR3 loop: CSVSPIQADTQYF. CDR3 DNA sequence: TGCAGCGTTTCTCCTATTCAAGCAGATACGCAGTATTTT.

The chain couples TRBV5-1 to TRBJ2-7; no definite D call. This CDR3 region has 13 residues. V dropped 0 bases and J dropped 10 bases, with 14 bases sitting between them. Germline-derived CDR1 and CDR2 are SGHRS and YFSETQ. This CDR3 reads CASSLDQQARQYF. The CDR3 DNA is TGCGCCAGCAGCTTGGACCAACAAGCCCGACAGTACTTC.

This clonotype was detected only a few times. The chain joins TRBV10-3 to TRBJ2-5; tentatively, D is TRBD2 (6 bases). Trimming removed 10 bases from V and 4 bases from J, with 19 bases in between. The germline CDR1 and CDR2 sequences are ENHRY and SYGVKD. The CDR3 has 14 amino acids. The CDR3 sequence is CATSSGDLGETQYF. The CDR3 DNA reads as TGTGCCACTTCCTCGGGGGACCTGGGAGAGACCCAGTACTTC.

This clonotype was seen at least ten times. V and J are TRBV12-3 or TRBV12-4 and TRBJ2-5; D unclear. The CDR3 runs 13 residues. Trimming cost V 7 bases and J 1 base, with 10 bases left between them. The DNA of the CDR3 is TGTGCCAGCACCTCGACGGCCCAAGAGACCCAGTACTTC. Residues: CASTSTAQETQYF.

The gene calls are TRBV7-6 and TRBJ1-5; D gene ambiguous. The CDR3 runs 13 residues. CDR1 and CDR2 from the germline V gene are SGHVS and FNYEAQ. V dropped 4 bases and J dropped 0 bases, with 4 bases sitting between them. The CDR3 coding sequence is TGTGCCAGCAGCTCACATAGCAATCAGCCCCAGCATTTT. Amino acid sequence: CASSSHSNQPQHF. The entire variable domain, with the rest obtained from reference TRBV7-6 and TRBJ1-5, is as follows: GAGVSQSPRYKVTKRGQDVALRCDPISGHVSLYWYRQALGQGPEFLTYFNYEAQQDKSGLPNDRFSAERPEGSISTLTIQRTEQRDSAMYRCASSSHSNQPQHFGDGTRLSIL.

In this sample, this clonotype turned up many times. This chain links TRBV6-1 with TRBJ2-7; possibly TRBD1 for D (5 bases). Between the trimmed V and J ends, which lost 6 bases and 3 bases, there was a span of 12 bases. From germline, CDR1 is MNHNS and CDR2 SASEGT. This CDR3 is built from 13 residues. The CDR3 DNA reads TGTGCCAGCAGACGTAGGGGCGGCTACGAGCAGTACTTC. Residues: CASRRRGGYEQYF.

At least ten counts were recorded for this clonotype. The CDR3 region has the DNA TGCGCCAGCAGCCAGGAGGTAGCGGGAGCCTACGAGCAGTACTTC. It codes for CASSQEVAGAYEQYF. The chain joins TRBV4-1 to TRBJ2-7; the match to TRBD2 covers 9 bases. Germline V gene lookup returns CDR1 MGHRA and CDR2 YSYEKL. The CDR3 contains 15 residues. V gave up 3 bases and J gave up 2 bases; unmatched junction bases: 5.

The chain has TRBV7-2 and TRBJ2-3, with a weak D call TRBD2 (6 bases). Germline CDR1 reads SGHTA; CDR2 reads FQGNSA. The CDR3 totals 15 residues. Trimming pared 4 bases from V and 2 bases from J, leaving 13 bases between. Written as DNA, the CDR3 is TGTGCCAGCAGCTCCCCCACGGGAGCCACAGATACGCAGTATTTT. As protein: CASSSPTGATDTQYF.